The present TCR beta chain was sequenced within a study of OX40 agonist ivuxolimab in advanced cancers. TCRdb's copy holds only in-frame clones and misses some; the assay was immunoSEQ multiplex PCR. The sample lists 60,000 to 70,000 clones, 80% to 90% occurring once. CDR3 length: 14 residues. Trimming cost V 8 bases and J 1 base; bases outside gene matches: 5. In germline, CDR1 is MDHEN, CDR2 SYDVKM. The origin of this receptor is an adult with an advanced solid tumor such as melanoma, head and neck, liver or kidney cancer. The chain has TRBV28 and TRBJ2-3; 8 bases are shared with TRBD2. Sequenced here: CD4+ or CD8+ T cells sorted from blood, sampled in a trial of the OX40 agonist ivuxolimab. In DNA form, the CDR3 reads TGTGCCAGCCTACCGGGGGGGCGCACAGATACGCAGTATTTT. It codes for CASLPGGRTDTQYF.